These 20 T cell receptor beta chains share one sample of origin, sequenced in a study of OX40 agonist ivuxolimab in advanced cancers. Libraries came from the immunoSEQ multiplex PCR assay. The clones in this table, taken by TCRdb from immuneACCESS, are in-frame only. Not every clone is retained; where verified, under half of the shortfall comes from an unresolved V gene, and the cause of the rest is unknown. Counted in this sample were roughly 86,000 clones; 90% to 95% of them appeared once. 0.95% to 1.2% of the sample comes from the top ten. The starting material was CD4+ or CD8+ T cells sorted from blood, obtained in a trial of the OX40 agonist ivuxolimab. Receptor source: an adult with an advanced solid tumor such as melanoma, head and neck, liver or kidney cancer.

The chain employs TRBV4-2 and TRBJ2-3; TRBD2 agrees at 9 bases. The V gene end was trimmed by 0 bases and the J gene end by 6 bases; junction bases not matched to a gene: 4. The CDR3 spans 15 residues. Per the germline V gene, CDR1 is LGHNA and CDR2 is YNFKEQ. In DNA form, the CDR3 reads TGTGCCAGCAGCCAAGATACGCTAGCGGGGGATACGCAGTATTTT. Translated, it gives CASSQDTLAGDTQYF.

Comment on this clone: Other DNA sequences in the same sample also yield this CDR3. This sequence joins TRBV18 and TRBJ2-2; D ambiguous. Germline assignment: CDR1 KGHSH and CDR2 LQKENI. Trimming took 0 bases from V and 4 from J, leaving 6 bases between them. This CDR3 contains 14 residues. The CDR3 DNA follows: TGTGCCAGCTCACCACCGGGCGGCACCGGGGAGCTGTTTTTT. Residues: CASSPPGGTGELFF.

The table lists this clone with a count of one. The chain uses TRBV19 and TRBJ2-2; D is undetermined. Trimming took off 6 bases at V and 0 bases at J, with 11 bases between the two ends. The CDR3 contains 15 residues. The V gene's germline CDR1 is LNHDA and CDR2 SQIVND (reference sequence). The CDR3 reads CASRTGPANTGELFF. The CDR3 DNA follows: TGTGCCAGTAGAACCGGCCCCGCGAACACCGGGGAGCTGTTTTTT.

The chain uses TRBV18 and TRBJ1-4; 8 nucleotides match TRBD1. The CDR3 spans 18 residues. The germline CDR1 and CDR2 sequences are KGHSH and LQKENI. V shed 2 bases and J 0 bases; nucleotides not matched to a gene: 8. CDR3 in amino acids: CASSPSGQGQTTNEKLFF. The CDR3, as DNA: TGTGCCAGCTCACCAAGCGGACAGGGACAGACAACTAATGAAAAACTGTTTTTT.

The V and J genes are TRBV21-1 and TRBJ2-7; the table's TRBD1 call for D was not verified on the DNA. TRBV21-1 is designated a pseudogene. CDR3 size: 15 residues. The CDR3 region has the DNA TGTGCCACCAGCCAGGGCCAAAAGTTCAAATACGAGCAGTACTTC. It yields the protein CATSQGQKFKYEQYF.

Here the CDR3 reads CASSRWTSGPSSYNEQFF. CDR3 coding DNA: TGTGCCAGCAGCCGCTGGACTAGCGGGCCGAGCTCCTACAATGAGCAGTTCTTC. The genes are TRBV7-9 and TRBJ2-1; TRBD2 agrees at 11 bases. J lost 0 bases, V lost 5 bases, and 9 bases had no gene match. Germline loops: CDR1 SEHNR, CDR2 FQNEAQ (reference sequence). The CDR3 is 18 amino acids.

This chain joins TRBV19 and TRBJ2-5; D is ambiguous. The germline gives CDR1 LNHDA, CDR2 SQIVND (reference sequence). The CDR3 runs to 12 residues. V lost 5 bases, J lost 2 bases, and 6 bases lay in between. Here the CDR3 DNA reads TGTGCCAGTAGTCGGTTACAAGAGACCCAGTACTTC. It yields the protein CASSRLQETQYF.

The chain is built from TRBV5-1 and TRBJ2-7; possible D gene TRBD2, 7 bases. V lost 5 bases and J lost 4, with 13 bases in between. The CDR3 is made up of 13 amino acids. Germline V lookup: CDR1 SGHRS, CDR2 YFSETQ. CDR3 coding DNA: TGCGCCAGCAGAGCAGGGGAGGGATACGAGCAGTACTTC. This encodes CASRAGEGYEQYF.

The rearrangement links TRBV28 to TRBJ1-1, with 7 nucleotides matching TRBD1. Germline lookup yields CDR1 MDHEN and CDR2 SYDVKM. The CDR3 has 13 residues. V lost 1 base and J lost 8; bases outside the gene matches: 4. The CDR3 region has the DNA TGTGCCAGCAGTTTATCCAAGGGGGCAGAAGCTTTCTTT. Encoded protein: CASSLSKGAEAFF.

CDR3 amino acids: CASSEDSLSYNEQFF. In DNA, the CDR3 is TGTGCCAGCAGCGAAGACTCCCTCTCCTACAATGAGCAGTTCTTC. The V and J genes are TRBV9 and TRBJ2-1; unclear D gene. The germline V gene encodes CDR1 SGDLS and CDR2 YYNGEE. With 3 bases removed from V and 0 bases from J, the gap between germline ends came to 10 bases. The length of the CDR3 is 15 residues.

This clone was counted only a few times. CDR3 in amino acids: CASRSGGSYEQYF. The CDR3 DNA follows: TGTGCCAGCAGGTCGGGGGGCTCCTACGAGCAGTACTTC. The genes are TRBV6-5 and TRBJ2-7; 7 bases are shared with TRBD2. CDR1 is MNHEY, CDR2 SVGAGI, per germline. J was trimmed by 0 bases and V by 6 bases; bases with no gene match: 2. This CDR3 comprises 13 residues.

The gene calls are TRBV28 and TRBJ2-7, with D possibly matching TRBD2 (6 bases). The CDR3 spans 15 residues. V lost 6 bases to trimming and J lost 2 bases, with 17 bases between them. Germline loops: CDR1 MDHEN, CDR2 SYDVKM. CDR3 DNA sequence: TGTGCCAGCAGGAGAAGGGACTCCGACGCCTACGAGCAGTACTTC. Protein: CASRRRDSDAYEQYF.

This chain links TRBV18 with TRBJ2-5; D perhaps matches TRBD1 (5 bases). The V and J ends lost 0 bases and 1 base respectively, with 9 bases between them. This CDR3 comprises 15 residues. The germline V gene has CDR1 KGHSH and CDR2 LQKENI. CDR3 amino acids: CASSPPGVIQETQYF. The CDR3 DNA sequence: TGTGCCAGCTCACCACCAGGGGTAATCCAAGAGACCCAGTACTTC. The whole variable domain, remainder taken from reference TRBV18 and TRBJ2-5, is NAGVMQNPRHLVRRRGQEARLRCSPMKGHSHVYWYRQLPEEGLKFMVYLQKENIIDESGMPKERFSAEFPKEGPSILRIQQVVRGDSAAYFCASSPPGVIQETQYFGPGTRLLVL.

The chain carries TRBV6-6 and TRBJ1-1, with D perhaps matching TRBD1 (5 bases). There are 15 residues in the CDR3. V lost 2 bases to trimming and J lost 1 base, with 11 bases between them. Germline assignment: CDR1 MNHNY and CDR2 SVGAGI (reference sequence). The CDR3 nucleotides are TGTGCCAGCAGTTACGTCCAGGGACGGAACACTGAAGCTTTCTTT. It codes for CASSYVQGRNTEAFF.

The V gene is TRBV30, the J gene TRBJ1-1; D ambiguous. The V end was cut by 4 bases, the J end by 4 bases, with 13 bases between. CDR1 and CDR2 (germline): GTSNPN, SVGIG (reference sequence). The CDR3 loop spans 13 amino acids. CDR3 region: CAWTNQAGTEAFF. The CDR3 DNA follows: TGTGCCTGGACTAATCAGGCTGGCACTGAAGCTTTCTTT.

The gene calls are TRBV2 and TRBJ2-6, with D perhaps matching TRBD1 or TRBD2 (5 bases each). Germline-derived CDR1 and CDR2 are SNHLY and FYNNEI. The V end lost 6 bases, the J end lost 2 bases, and 14 bases lay between the germline ends. The CDR3 contains 16 residues. The CDR3 region has the DNA TGTGCCAGCAGCCCTGGTGTGGGGGCTGGGGCCAACGTCCTGACTTTC. As protein: CASSPGVGAGANVLTF.

This sequence joins TRBV21-1 and TRBJ2-6; no DNA check was done on the table's D call, TRBD1. TRBV21-1 is a pseudogene. This CDR3 comprises 19 residues. The CDR3 nucleotides are TGTGCCAGCAGCAAAGTGCGGGACAGGGGACCATTCGGGGCCAACGTCCTGACTTTC. Its translation: CASSKVRDRGPFGANVLTF.

This clone was counted once. This chain joins TRBV11-3 and TRBJ2-3, with D maybe TRBD2 (6 bases). Trimming removed 1 base at V and 6 bases at J, with 11 bases between. The germline V gene encodes CDR1 SGHNT and CDR2 YENEEA. CDR3 length equals 14 residues. The CDR3 bases are TGTGCCAGCAGCTTAGTAGCGGCCCAGGATACGCAGTATTTT. This sequence encodes CASSLVAAQDTQYF.

J is TRBJ2-1 and V is TRBV6-1, with 8 bases matching TRBD1. CDR3 length equals 12 residues. V shed 6 bases, J shed 8 bases, and the junction held 3 bases outside the gene matches. CDR1 is MNHNS and CDR2 is SASEGT in the germline V gene. The CDR3 coding sequence is TGTGCCAGCAGCGTGACAGGGGATGAGCAGTTCTTC. Protein sequence: CASSVTGDEQFF.

The chain links TRBV6-5 to TRBJ2-2; no clear D gene. V dropped 0 bases and J dropped 3 bases, with 5 bases sitting between them. CDR3 size: 14 residues. Germline values: CDR1 MNHEY, CDR2 SVGAGI. The CDR3 DNA reads as TGTGCCAGCAGTTACTCAGGCGACACCGGGGAGCTGTTTTTT. Amino acid sequence: CASSYSGDTGELFF.